This T cell receptor (beta chain) comes out of a study of cytomegalovirus exposure and HLA in healthy donors. This clone occurred once. What it binds is not known. The V gene end was trimmed by 2 bases and the J gene end by 3 bases; junction bases not matched to a gene: 4. The CDR3 is 13 amino acids. Germline lookup yields CDR1 GTSNPN and CDR2 SVGIG (reference sequence). The primer mix had 60 Vbeta and 13 Jbeta primers. Generated by immunoSEQ multiplex PCR, the TCRdb table keeps only in-frame clones and is missing some. The table records roughly 110,000 clones, less than 80% of them present only once. Study-wide findings and caveats: Indistinguishability led to the exclusion of some V segments, TRBV6-2 and TRBV6-3 included.

V is TRBV30 and J is TRBJ2-7, with 7 bases matching TRBD1. The TCR comes from a man in his thirties or forties in good health and CMV-seronegative. Sequenced input: PBMCs. The CDR3 region has the DNA TGTGCCTGGAGTTATGGGACAGTCTACGAGCAGTACTTC. Translated, it gives CAWSYGTVYEQYF.